This paragraph covers one T cell receptor beta chain sequence. The sample belongs to a study of response to subunit inactivated influenza vaccine. This CDR3 is built from 15 residues. The germline gives CDR1 SGDLS, CDR2 YYNGEE. The V and J ends lost 0 bases and 5 bases respectively, with 12 bases between them. Each CDR3 protein is one row after TCRdb ran MiXCR on the RT-PCR reads. The repertoire holds a few hundred thousand distinct CDR3 sequences, with about 15% as singletons. This TCR came from a man aged 45 to 65 who received an inactivated influenza vaccine. The source was PBMCs from blood, collected 12 days after vaccination. This sequence joins TRBV9 and TRBJ2-1; weak D call: TRBD1 (6 bases). The CDR3: CASSVVPTGNNEQFF. The CDR3 DNA reads TGTGCCAGCAGCGTAGTGCCGACAGGAAACAATGAGCAGTTCTTC.